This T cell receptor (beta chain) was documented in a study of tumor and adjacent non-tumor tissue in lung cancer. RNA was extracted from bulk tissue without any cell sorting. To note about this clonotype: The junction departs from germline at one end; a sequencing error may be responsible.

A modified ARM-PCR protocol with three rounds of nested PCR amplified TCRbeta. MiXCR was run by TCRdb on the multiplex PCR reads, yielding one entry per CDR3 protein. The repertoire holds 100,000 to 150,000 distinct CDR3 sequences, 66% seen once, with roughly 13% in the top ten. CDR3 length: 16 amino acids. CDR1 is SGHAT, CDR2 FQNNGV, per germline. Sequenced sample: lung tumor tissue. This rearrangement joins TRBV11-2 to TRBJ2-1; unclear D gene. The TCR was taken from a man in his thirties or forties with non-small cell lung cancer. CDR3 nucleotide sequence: TGTGCCAGCAGCTTACCCTTGGTGAGCTCCTACAATGAGCACTTCTTC. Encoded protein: CASSLPLVSSYNEHFF. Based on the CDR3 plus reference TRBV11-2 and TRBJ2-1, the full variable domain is EAGVAQSPRYKIIEKRQSVAFWCNPISGHATLYWYQQILGQGPKLLIQFQNNGVVDDSQLPKDRFSAERLKGVDSTLKIQPAKLEDSAVYLCASSLPLVSSYNEHFFGPGTRLTVL.